This paragraph reports one T cell receptor beta chain. Its antigen is unknown. The source of the sample is a study of T cells in Graves' hyperthyroidism and ophthalmopathy. General study findings and limits: Most clonotypes expanded in thyroid above 0.001 were likewise present in blood. Ophthalmopathy was model-predicted a median roughly 6.3 months pre-onset.

Amplification yielded TCR beta CDR3 regions, with RNA transcripts as the source. HTBI primers were used for first-round RT-PCR of the TCR CDR3. TCRdb re-called the multiplex PCR reads with MiXCR, one entry per CDR3 protein. Counted here are 530,000 or so distinct CDR3 sequences, roughly 24% occurring once; the ten biggest clones make up around 11%. With 6 bases removed from V and 0 bases from J, the gap between germline ends came to 12 bases. Per the germline V gene, CDR1 is MRHNA and CDR2 is SNTAGT. The CDR3 covers 15 residues. Sequencing was done on a sample of blood. This sequence joins TRBV6-4 and TRBJ2-4; D unresolved. This receptor was taken from a woman aged 25-40 years with Graves' ophthalmopathy. The CDR3, as DNA: TGTGCCAGCAGGGGGATACCCGTAGCCAAAAACATTCAGTACTTC. As protein: CASRGIPVAKNIQYF.